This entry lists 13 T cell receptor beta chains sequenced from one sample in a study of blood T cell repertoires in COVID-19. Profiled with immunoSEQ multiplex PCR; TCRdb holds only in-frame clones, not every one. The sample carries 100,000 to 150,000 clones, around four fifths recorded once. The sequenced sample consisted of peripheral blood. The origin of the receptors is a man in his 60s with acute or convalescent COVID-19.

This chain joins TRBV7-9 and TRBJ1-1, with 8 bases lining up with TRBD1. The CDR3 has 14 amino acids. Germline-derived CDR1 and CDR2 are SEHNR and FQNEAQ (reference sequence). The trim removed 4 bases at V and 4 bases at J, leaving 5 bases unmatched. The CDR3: CASSSGQGSTEAFF. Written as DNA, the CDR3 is TGTGCCAGCAGCTCAGGACAGGGTTCCACTGAAGCTTTCTTT.

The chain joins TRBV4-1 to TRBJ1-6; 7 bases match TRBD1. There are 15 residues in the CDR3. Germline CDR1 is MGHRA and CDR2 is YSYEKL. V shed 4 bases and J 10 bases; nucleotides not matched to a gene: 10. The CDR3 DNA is TGCGCCAGCAGCCCACAGGGGCAGAAAGGGTCACCCCTCCACTTT. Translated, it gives CASSPQGQKGSPLHF.

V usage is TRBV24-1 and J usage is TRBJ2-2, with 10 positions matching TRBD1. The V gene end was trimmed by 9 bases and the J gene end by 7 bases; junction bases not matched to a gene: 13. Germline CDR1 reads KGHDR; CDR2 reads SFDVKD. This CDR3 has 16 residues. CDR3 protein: CATSEPGQGPFGELFF. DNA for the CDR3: TGTGCCACCTCCGAACCGGGACAGGGGCCCTTCGGGGAGCTGTTTTTT.

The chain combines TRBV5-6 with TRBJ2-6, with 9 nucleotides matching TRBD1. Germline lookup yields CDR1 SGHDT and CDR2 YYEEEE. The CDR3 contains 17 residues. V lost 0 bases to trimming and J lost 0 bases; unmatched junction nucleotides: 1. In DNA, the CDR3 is TGTGCCAGCAGCTTGGAACAGGGGGCCTCTGGGGCCAACGTCCTGACTTTC. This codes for CASSLEQGASGANVLTF.

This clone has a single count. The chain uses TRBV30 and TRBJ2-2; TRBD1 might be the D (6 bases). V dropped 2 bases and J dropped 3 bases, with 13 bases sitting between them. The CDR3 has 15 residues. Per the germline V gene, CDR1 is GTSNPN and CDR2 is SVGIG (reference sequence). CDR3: CAWSSRGRYTGELFF. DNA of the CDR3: TGTGCCTGGAGTAGCAGGGGCCGTTACACCGGGGAGCTGTTTTTT. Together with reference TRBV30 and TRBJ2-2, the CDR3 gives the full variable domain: SQTIHQWPATLVQPVGSPLSLECTVEGTSNPNLYWYRQAAGRGLQLLFYSVGIGQISSEVPQNLSASRPQDRQFILSSKKLLLSDSGFYLCAWSSRGRYTGELFFGEGSRLTVL.

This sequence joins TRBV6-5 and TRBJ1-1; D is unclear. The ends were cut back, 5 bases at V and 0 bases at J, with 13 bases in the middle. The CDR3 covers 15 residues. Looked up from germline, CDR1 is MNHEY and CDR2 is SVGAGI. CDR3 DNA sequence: TGTGCCAGCAGTCCGCCGCACGACATGAACACTGAAGCTTTCTTT. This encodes CASSPPHDMNTEAFF.

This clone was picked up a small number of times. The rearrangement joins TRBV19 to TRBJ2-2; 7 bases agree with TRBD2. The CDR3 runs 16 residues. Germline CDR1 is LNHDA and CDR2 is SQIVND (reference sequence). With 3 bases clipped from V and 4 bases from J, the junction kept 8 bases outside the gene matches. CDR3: CASSIEGGRSTGELFF. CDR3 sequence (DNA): TGTGCCAGTAGTATTGAGGGCGGGAGAAGCACCGGGGAGCTGTTTTTT.

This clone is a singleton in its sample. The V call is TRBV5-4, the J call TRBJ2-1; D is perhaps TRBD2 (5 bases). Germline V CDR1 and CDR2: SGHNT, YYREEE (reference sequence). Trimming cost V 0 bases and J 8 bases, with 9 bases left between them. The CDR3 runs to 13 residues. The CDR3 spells CASSLEAAHEQFF. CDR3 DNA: TGTGCCAGCAGCTTGGAAGCGGCCCATGAGCAGTTCTTC.

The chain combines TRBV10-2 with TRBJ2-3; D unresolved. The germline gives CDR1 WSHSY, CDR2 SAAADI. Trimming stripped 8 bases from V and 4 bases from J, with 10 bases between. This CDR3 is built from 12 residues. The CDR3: CASRWRPDTQYF. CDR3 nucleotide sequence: TGCGCCAGCCGATGGAGACCAGATACGCAGTATTTT.

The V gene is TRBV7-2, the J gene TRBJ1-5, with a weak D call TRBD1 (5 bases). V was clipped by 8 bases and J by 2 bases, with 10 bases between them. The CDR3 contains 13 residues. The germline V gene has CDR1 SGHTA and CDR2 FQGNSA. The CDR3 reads CASAGLGNQPQHF. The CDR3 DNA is TGTGCCAGCGCGGGGCTAGGCAATCAGCCCCAGCATTTT.

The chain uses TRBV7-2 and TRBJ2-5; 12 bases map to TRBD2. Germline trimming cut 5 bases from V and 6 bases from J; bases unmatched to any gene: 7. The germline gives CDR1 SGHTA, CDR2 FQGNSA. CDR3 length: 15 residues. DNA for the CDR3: TGTGCCAGCAGCCTAGGACTAGCGGGGCCGCAGACCCAGTACTTC. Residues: CASSLGLAGPQTQYF.

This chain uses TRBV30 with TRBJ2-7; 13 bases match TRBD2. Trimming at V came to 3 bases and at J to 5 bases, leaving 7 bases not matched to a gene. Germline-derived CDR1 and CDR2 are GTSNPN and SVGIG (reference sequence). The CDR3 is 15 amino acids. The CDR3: CAWSGLAGAFNEQYF. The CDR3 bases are TGTGCCTGGAGCGGACTAGCGGGAGCTTTCAACGAGCAGTACTTC.

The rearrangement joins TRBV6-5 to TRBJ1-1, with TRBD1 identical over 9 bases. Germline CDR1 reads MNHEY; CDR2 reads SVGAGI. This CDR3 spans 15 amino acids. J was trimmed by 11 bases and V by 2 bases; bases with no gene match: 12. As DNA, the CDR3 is TGTGCCAGCAGTTACCGGGGGACAGGGAATGCGTGGGCTTTCTTT. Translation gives CASSYRGTGNAWAFF.